This T cell receptor beta chain was found in a study of T cells in localized non-small cell lung cancer. Study-wide points: Longer overall survival was seen with higher T cell density measured in blood. When the top 100 tumor clones were examined, a median approximately 57 of them also appeared in the adjacent lung, which was paired and uninvolved.

On this clone: Its antigen is still unknown.

The table came from immunoSEQ multiplex PCR; TCRdb's copy has only in-frame clones and leaves some out. The sample lists tens of thousands of clones; over 75% were seen once. The germline CDR1 and CDR2 sequences are SGHRS and YFSETQ. The V and J ends lost 4 bases and 0 bases respectively, with 9 bases between them. The CDR3 contains 14 residues. This clonotype was sampled from a male donor at least 60 years old with stage III squamous cell lung carcinoma. Source: peripheral blood, taken before any cancer treatment. The chain carries TRBV5-1 and TRBJ2-3; D call uncertain. The CDR3 loop is CASSPGPSTDTQYF. In DNA form, the CDR3 reads TGCGCCAGCAGCCCCGGGCCTAGCACAGATACGCAGTATTTT.